The 9 T cell receptor beta chains below were found in one sample sequenced in a study of blood T cell repertoires in COVID-19. The method was immunoSEQ multiplex PCR; TCRdb's version includes in-frame clones alone and lacks a portion of them. Of roughly 160,000 clones listed, around 80% are singletons. Material for sequencing was PBMCs or T cells enriched from blood (not recorded which). These receptors came from a woman in her 70s in a cohort exposed to, infected with or recovered from COVID-19 (not recorded which).

The rearrangement uses TRBV7-9 and TRBJ1-4, with 7 bases aligning to TRBD1. Losses at the gene ends were 2 bases for V and 4 bases for J; bases not matched to a gene: 4. CDR3 length: 15 amino acids. Germline CDR1 and CDR2: SEHNR and FQNEAQ (reference sequence). The CDR3 sequence: CASSLSGQVNEKLFF. The CDR3 DNA reads TGTGCCAGCAGCTTATCCGGACAGGTTAATGAAAAACTGTTTTTT.

The chain links TRBV3-1 (or the pseudogene TRBV3-2) to TRBJ1-1; possible D gene TRBD1, 5 bases. The CDR3 is 12 residues long. Looked up from germline, CDR1 is LGHDT and CDR2 is YNNKEL (reference sequence). V gave up 6 bases and J gave up 0 bases, with 5 bases separating them. The CDR3 reads CASRTVNTEAFF. The CDR3 DNA follows: TGTGCCAGCAGGACAGTGAACACTGAAGCTTTCTTT.

The rearrangement joins TRBV7-3 to TRBJ2-3, with D possibly matching TRBD2 (6 bases). The germline V gene encodes CDR1 SGHTA and CDR2 FQGTGA. The V end lost 5 bases, the J end lost 4 bases, and 13 bases lay between the germline ends. CDR3 length: 14 amino acids. CDR3 bases: TGTGCCAGCAGCCGCGGGAACCCCGCAGATACGCAGTATTTT. Translation gives CASSRGNPADTQYF.

The chain has TRBV18 and TRBJ2-3; TRBD1 agrees at 7 bases. V dropped 3 bases and J dropped 3; count of bases not matched to a gene: 9. Germline V CDR1 and CDR2: KGHSH, LQKENI. The CDR3 contains 16 residues. This chain's CDR3 is CASSPPGTARTDTQYF. Written as DNA, the CDR3 is TGTGCCAGCTCACCTCCCGGGACAGCTAGAACAGATACGCAGTATTTT.

V and J are TRBV28 and TRBJ2-1, with a weak D call TRBD1 (5 bases). Between the trimmed V and J ends, which lost 3 bases and 1 base, there was a span of 7 bases. Per germline, CDR1 MDHEN and CDR2 SYDVKM. The CDR3 is 14 amino acids. CDR3 amino acids: CASSFQGSYNEQFF. CDR3 nucleotide sequence: TGTGCCAGCAGTTTTCAGGGATCCTACAATGAGCAGTTCTTC.

The chain uses TRBV14 and TRBJ2-7; the D gene is possibly TRBD1 (7 bases). V was cut by 1 base and J by 4 bases, with 11 bases left in between. This CDR3 has 14 amino acids. Germline CDR1 SGHDN, CDR2 FVKESK. The chain's CDR3 is CASSQGAGGYEQYF. CDR3 in DNA: TGTGCCAGCAGCCAAGGGGCAGGGGGGTACGAGCAGTACTTC.

A remark on this clone: A much larger clone lies a single base off, so this may be a read error. The rearrangement joins TRBV2 to TRBJ1-5; 7 bases align to TRBD1. Germline V CDR1 and CDR2: SNHLY, FYNNEI. V lost 6 bases to trimming and J lost 4 bases; unmatched junction nucleotides: 3. This CDR3 has 13 amino acids. CDR3 in amino acids: CASRGQPNQPQHF. DNA for the CDR3: TGTGCCAGCAGGGGACAGCCGAATCAGCCCCAGCATTTT.

The chain is built from TRBV5-4 and TRBJ2-5; TRBD1 agrees at 9 bases. Germline loops: CDR1 SGHNT, CDR2 YYREEE (reference sequence). The CDR3 is 13 amino acids. Trimming took 4 bases from V and 5 from J; bases not matched to a gene: 3. CDR3 sequence reads: CASSRTGGETQYF. DNA for the CDR3: TGTGCCAGCAGCAGAACAGGGGGCGAGACCCAGTACTTC.

The chain employs TRBV11-3 and TRBJ1-1; D is perhaps TRBD1 (5 bases). V lost 1 base and J lost 8, with 14 bases in between. The CDR3 totals 14 residues. Germline lookup yields CDR1 SGHNT and CDR2 YENEEA. This CDR3 is CASSLAHGTYEAFF. In DNA, the CDR3 is TGTGCCAGCAGCTTAGCCCACGGGACTTACGAAGCTTTCTTT.